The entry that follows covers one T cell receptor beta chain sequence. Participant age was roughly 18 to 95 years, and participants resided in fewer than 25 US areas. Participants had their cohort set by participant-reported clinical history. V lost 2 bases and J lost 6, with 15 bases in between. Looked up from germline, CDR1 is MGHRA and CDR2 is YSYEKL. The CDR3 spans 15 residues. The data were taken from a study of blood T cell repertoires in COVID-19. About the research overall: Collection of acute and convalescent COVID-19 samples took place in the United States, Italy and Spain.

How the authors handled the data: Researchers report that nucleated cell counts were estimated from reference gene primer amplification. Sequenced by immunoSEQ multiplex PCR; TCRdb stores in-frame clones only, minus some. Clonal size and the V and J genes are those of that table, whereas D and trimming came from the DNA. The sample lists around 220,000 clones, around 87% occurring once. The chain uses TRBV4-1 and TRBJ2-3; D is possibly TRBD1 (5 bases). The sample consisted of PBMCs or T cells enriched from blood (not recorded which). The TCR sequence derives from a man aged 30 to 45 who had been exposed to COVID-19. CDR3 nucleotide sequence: TGCGCCAGCAGCCAAACTGAAGGGGATGGCGATACGCAGTATTTT. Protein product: CASSQTEGDGDTQYF.